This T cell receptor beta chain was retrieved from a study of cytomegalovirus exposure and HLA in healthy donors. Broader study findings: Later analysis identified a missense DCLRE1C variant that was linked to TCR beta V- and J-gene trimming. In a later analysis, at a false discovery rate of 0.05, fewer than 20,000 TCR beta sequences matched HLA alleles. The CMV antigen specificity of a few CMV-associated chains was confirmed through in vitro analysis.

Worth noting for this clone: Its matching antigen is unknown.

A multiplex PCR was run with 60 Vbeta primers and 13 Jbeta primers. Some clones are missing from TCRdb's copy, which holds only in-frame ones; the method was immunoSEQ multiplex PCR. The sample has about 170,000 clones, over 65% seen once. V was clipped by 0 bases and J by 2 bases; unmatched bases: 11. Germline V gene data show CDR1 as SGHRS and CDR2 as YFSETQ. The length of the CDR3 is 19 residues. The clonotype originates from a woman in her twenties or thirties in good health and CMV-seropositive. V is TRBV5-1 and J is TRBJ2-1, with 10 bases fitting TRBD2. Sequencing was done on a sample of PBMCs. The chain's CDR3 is CASSLGGLAGDGAYNEQFF. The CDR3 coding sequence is TGCGCCAGCAGCTTGGGCGGGCTAGCGGGAGATGGAGCCTACAATGAGCAGTTCTTC.